This T cell receptor beta chain was identified in a study of naive and memory T cell subsets. There are many counts of this clonotype. What it recognizes is unknown. With 5 bases removed from V and 4 bases from J, the gap between germline ends came to 14 bases. Germline V gene data show CDR1 as LGHNA and CDR2 as YSLEER. The CDR3 contains 14 residues. Cells stained for CD3, CD4, CD8, CD45RA, CD27 and viability were sorted into four CD45RA/CD27 subsets. Both TRBC1 and TRBC2 were covered by a beta constant-region primer of two equimolar oligonucleotides. Nested alpha and beta constant-region primers with the SP2 primer drove four PCR rounds on ligated cDNA. TCRdb used MiXCR to reprocess the UMI-ligation and nested PCR reads, holding one entry per CDR3 protein. This table has 8,800 or so distinct CDR3 sequences, under 30% appearing once. Study outcomes and limitations: Naive and memory repertoire findings lacked a ground truth for validation. Each distinct alpha or beta sequence counts as one clonotype. From naive to CM, EM and EMRA, diversity decreased and Gini increased.

The V and J genes are TRBV4-3 and TRBJ1-2; the D gene is possibly TRBD1 (5 bases). The sequenced sample was CD8+ TEMRA cells from blood. Subset noted: effector memory re-expressing CD45RA, CD45RA+ CD27-. The receptor comes from a human donor in good health. CDR3 coding DNA: TGCGCCAGCAGCGATTTGGAGGGGAGCTATGGCTACACCTTC. Translated: CASSDLEGSYGYTF.